The sequence of this T cell receptor beta chain was determined in a study of blood T cells in healthy people across ages (dated by TCRdb to between 2014 and 2017). Broadly, across the study: Template switching captured roughly one uniquely barcoded TCR beta cDNA molecule per two T cells in model experiments. Using the same blood draw, the study looked at two additional independent replicas of 1 million unique cDNA reads for two donors, one aged 18 to 30 and the other aged 80 or older. Four age groups were formed from the donors: young (average 16 years), middle-aged (around 37), aged (approximately 60) and long-lived (less than 85). To avoid experimental bias, donors of different ages were distributed randomly across sequencing lanes. Using deep sequencing normalized with unique cDNA molecular identifiers, the study measured how TCR beta repertoire diversity changes with age. Paper-wide results and their limitations: Observed TCR beta diversity per million T cells fell roughly linearly with age, and a significant reduction was already apparent by age around 39. Donor CMV infection status was unknown, potentially confounding age-related changes in expanded clonotypes. Conclusive comparison of naive and antigen-experienced compartments was prevented by the profiling of bulk unsorted PBMCs. Estimates of total diversity from one million sequenced T cells were regarded as lower bounds and underestimates. The long-lived group showed more naive CD4+ T cells, fewer expanded clones and increased TCR diversity than the aged group, suggesting age selection. The percentage of naive T cells measured by flow cytometry correlated strongly with observed TCR beta diversity.

The method behind the library was 5' RACE. Data came from an Illumina HiSeq 2500. A second roughly 6 to 11 cycle PCR used a sample-barcoded 5' primer and a J-beta primer mix. A template-switch 5' adaptor carrying 12 random nucleotides introduced a unique molecular identifier onto each TCR beta cDNA molecule. At least 2.5 million CDR3-containing paired-end reads were obtained from each sample. The Mint cDNA synthesis kit, primed by a TRBC-specific oligonucleotide, was used to synthesize first-strand cDNA from all RNA. Following uracil-DNA glycosylase treatment, a first 18-cycle PCR with universal primers M1SS and BC2_uni_R was performed on all cDNA. From the authors' description of their analysis: Each sample was normalized by randomly selecting 1 million high-quality reads, each carrying a distinct molecular identifier. Instead of being binned into consensus sequences, reads that shared molecular identifiers were thrown out. MiTCR, set to a Q25 quality threshold and the strictest error-elimination algorithm, was used for CDR3 identification, clonotype clustering and error correction. A nonparametric unseen species model with Euler transformation was used to estimate lower-bound total TCR beta diversity. In-frame beta chains were kept once TCRdb had trimmed the public reads at Q25 with fastp and called clones with MiXCR. For every CDR3 protein sequence, its rows merge into one entry that carries the most common genes and DNA. TCRdb's processing, not the authors', yielded these V and J calls. The sample contains 650,000 to 800,000 distinct CDR3 sequences, around 45% of them found a single time. Clones ranked in the top ten supply roughly 19% of the sample.

The germline V gene gives CDR1 as SGHTA and CDR2 as FQGNSA. The CDR3 holds 15 amino acids from the cysteine to the phenylalanine. Of all the DNA, just the CDR3 is kept, 45 bases in frame from base 1. At the junction V is shortened by 4 bases and J by 5 bases; bases outside the gene matches: 7. Worth noting for this clonotype: Its antigen is unknown. No quality values exist for individual bases; no much larger clone is one base distant.

Systemically healthy Caucasian individuals from Russia, some 38 in total and aged about 6 to 90 years, were included as donors. Each donor gave ten milliliters of peripheral blood, drawn into EDTA-treated Vacutainer tubes. Ficoll-Paque density-gradient centrifugation was used to isolate PBMCs, with at least 6 million per sample. Total RNA, at least 5 micrograms per sample, was extracted from PBMCs with Trizol reagent. Naive CD45RAhigh/CD27high T cell percentages were measured by flow cytometry on a PBMC aliquot from every donor. The chain is encoded by TRBV7-2 joined to TRBJ2-7; 11 junctional bases match TRBD2. The clonotype comes from a man between 60 and 70 years old in good health. The sequenced sample consisted of blood. The CDR3: CASSSRLAGRNEQYF. At the DNA level, the sequence is TGTGCCAGCAGCTCCAGACTAGCGGGGAGGAACGAGCAGTACTTC.